The clone carrying this TCR beta chain was seen only a few times. Its antigen is undetermined. These data originate in a study of identical twins. Findings and caveats of the study: Because invariant MAIT and iNKT cells could be present, zero-insertion analyses could be partly confounded. The authors drew conclusions from cross-sectional statistical analysis rather than following the same donors.

TCRdb re-called the 5' RACE reads through MiXCR, storing one row per CDR3 protein. This table holds 1.5 million to 2 million distinct CDR3 sequences, less than 40% found once. V lost 9 bases and J lost 6; bases outside the gene matches: 4. The length of the CDR3 is 12 residues. CDR1 and CDR2 (germline): MNHEY, SMNVEV (reference sequence). The sequence came from a newborn girl in good health. The genes are TRBV27 and TRBJ2-3; 9 bases agree with TRBD2. The sequencing sample was made of cord blood. Here the CDR3 reads CARGLAGDTQYF. CDR3 DNA sequence: TGTGCCAGGGGACTAGCAGGGGATACGCAGTATTTT.